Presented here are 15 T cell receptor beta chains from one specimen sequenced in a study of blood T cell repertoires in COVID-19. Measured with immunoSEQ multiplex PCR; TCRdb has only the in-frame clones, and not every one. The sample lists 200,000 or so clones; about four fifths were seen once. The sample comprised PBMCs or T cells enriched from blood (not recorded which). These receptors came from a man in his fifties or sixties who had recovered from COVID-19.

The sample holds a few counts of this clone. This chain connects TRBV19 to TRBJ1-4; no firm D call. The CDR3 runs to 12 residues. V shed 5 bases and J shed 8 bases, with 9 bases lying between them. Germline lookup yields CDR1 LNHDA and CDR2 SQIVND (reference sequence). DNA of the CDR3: TGTGCCAGTAGTCGGGGTGGGGAAAAACTGTTTTTT. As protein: CASSRGGEKLFF.

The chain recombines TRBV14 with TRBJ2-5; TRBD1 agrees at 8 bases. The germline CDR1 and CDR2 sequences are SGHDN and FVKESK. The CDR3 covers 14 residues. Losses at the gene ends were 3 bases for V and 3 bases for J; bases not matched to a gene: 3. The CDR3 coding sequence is TGTGCCAGCAGCCAGCTACAGGGGGAAGAGACCCAGTACTTC. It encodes CASSQLQGEETQYF.

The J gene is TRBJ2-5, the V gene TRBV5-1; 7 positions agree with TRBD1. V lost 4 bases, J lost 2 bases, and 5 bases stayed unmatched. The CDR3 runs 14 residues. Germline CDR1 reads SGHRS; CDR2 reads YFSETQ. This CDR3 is CASSEPGQQETQYF. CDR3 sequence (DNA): TGCGCCAGCAGCGAGCCGGGACAGCAAGAGACCCAGTACTTC.

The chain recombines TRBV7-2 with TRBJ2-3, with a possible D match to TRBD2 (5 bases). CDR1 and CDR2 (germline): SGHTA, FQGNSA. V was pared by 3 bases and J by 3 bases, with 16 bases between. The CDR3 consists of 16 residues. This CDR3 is CASSLRSGGATDTQYF. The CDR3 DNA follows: TGTGCCAGCAGCTTGAGATCAGGAGGAGCGACAGATACGCAGTATTTT.

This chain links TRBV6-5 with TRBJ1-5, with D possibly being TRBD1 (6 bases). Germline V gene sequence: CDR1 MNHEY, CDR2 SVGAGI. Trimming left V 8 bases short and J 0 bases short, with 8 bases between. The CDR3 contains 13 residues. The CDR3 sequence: CASGGSSNQPQHF. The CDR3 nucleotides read TGTGCCAGCGGGGGCAGTAGCAATCAGCCCCAGCATTTT.

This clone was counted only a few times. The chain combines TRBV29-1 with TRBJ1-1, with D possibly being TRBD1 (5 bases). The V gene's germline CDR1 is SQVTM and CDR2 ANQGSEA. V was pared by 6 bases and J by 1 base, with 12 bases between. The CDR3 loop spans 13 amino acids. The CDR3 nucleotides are TGCAGCGTCCAGGGAAATTGGAACACTGAAGCTTTCTTT. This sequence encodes CSVQGNWNTEAFF.

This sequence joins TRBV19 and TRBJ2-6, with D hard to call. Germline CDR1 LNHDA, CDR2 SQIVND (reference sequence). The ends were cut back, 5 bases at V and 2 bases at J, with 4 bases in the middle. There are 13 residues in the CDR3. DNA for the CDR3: TGTGCCAGTAGTGTTACTGGGGCCAACGTCCTGACTTTC. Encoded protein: CASSVTGANVLTF.

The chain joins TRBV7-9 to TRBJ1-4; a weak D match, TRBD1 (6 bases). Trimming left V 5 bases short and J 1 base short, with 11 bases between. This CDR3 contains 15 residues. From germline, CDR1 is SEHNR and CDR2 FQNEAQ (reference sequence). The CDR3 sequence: CASSPIQGTNEKLFF. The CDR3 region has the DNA TGTGCCAGCAGCCCCATACAGGGAACTAATGAAAAACTGTTTTTT.

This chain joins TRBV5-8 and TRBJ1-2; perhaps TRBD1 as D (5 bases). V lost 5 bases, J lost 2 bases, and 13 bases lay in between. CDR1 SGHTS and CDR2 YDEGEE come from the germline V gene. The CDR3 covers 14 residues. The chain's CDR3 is CASRGFRGNYGYTF. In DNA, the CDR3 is TGTGCCAGCAGGGGGTTTCGGGGGAACTATGGCTACACCTTC.

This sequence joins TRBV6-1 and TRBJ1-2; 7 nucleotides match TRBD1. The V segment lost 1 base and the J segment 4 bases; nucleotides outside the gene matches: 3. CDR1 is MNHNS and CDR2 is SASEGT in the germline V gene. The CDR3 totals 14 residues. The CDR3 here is CASSEVGDSYGYTF. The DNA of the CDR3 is TGTGCCAGCAGTGAAGTGGGGGACAGCTATGGCTACACCTTC.

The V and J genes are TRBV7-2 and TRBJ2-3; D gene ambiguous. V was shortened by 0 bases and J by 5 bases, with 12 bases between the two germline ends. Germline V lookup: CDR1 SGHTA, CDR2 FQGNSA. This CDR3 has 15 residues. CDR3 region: CASSLAAGAVDTQYF. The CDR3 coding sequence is TGTGCCAGCAGCTTAGCAGCTGGAGCAGTAGATACGCAGTATTTT.

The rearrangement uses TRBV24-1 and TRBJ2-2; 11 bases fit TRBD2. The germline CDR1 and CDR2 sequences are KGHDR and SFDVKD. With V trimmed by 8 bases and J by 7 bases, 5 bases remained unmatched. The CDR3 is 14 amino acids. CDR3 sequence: CATMRLAGHGELFF. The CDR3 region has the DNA TGTGCCACCATGCGACTAGCGGGGCACGGGGAGCTGTTTTTT.

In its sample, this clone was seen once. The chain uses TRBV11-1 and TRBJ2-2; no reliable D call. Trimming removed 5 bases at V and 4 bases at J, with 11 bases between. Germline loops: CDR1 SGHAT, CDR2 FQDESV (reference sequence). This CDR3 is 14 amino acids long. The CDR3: CASSPFQATGELFF. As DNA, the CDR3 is TGTGCCAGCAGCCCTTTTCAGGCCACCGGGGAGCTGTTTTTT.

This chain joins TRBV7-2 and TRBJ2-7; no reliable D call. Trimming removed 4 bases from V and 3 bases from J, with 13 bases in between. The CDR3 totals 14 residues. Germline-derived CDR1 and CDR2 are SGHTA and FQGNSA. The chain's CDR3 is CASSSSAESYEQYF. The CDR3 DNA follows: TGTGCCAGCAGCTCCTCCGCGGAGAGCTACGAGCAGTACTTC.

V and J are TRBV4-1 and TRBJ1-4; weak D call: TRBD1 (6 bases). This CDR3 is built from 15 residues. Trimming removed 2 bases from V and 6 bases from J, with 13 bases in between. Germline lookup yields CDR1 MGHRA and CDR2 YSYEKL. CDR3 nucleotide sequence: TGCGCCAGCAGCCAAAACAGGGTGGGCGATGAAAAACTGTTTTTT. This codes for CASSQNRVGDEKLFF.